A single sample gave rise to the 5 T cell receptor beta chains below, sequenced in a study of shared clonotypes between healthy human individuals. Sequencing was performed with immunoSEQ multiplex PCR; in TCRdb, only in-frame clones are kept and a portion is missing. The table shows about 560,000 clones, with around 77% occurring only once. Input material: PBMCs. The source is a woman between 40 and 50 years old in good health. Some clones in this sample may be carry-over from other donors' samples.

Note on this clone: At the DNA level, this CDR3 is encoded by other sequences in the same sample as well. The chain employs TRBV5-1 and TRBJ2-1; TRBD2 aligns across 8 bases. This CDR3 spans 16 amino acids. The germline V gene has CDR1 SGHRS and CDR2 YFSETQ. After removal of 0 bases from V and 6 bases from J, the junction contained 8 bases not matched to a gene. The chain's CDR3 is CASSLVPSGSGNEQFF. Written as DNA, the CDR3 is TGCGCCAGCAGCTTGGTCCCCAGCGGGAGCGGCAATGAGCAGTTCTTC.

Here the CDR3 reads CASSLSRTPSLYGYTF. The CDR3 nucleotides are TGTGCCAGCAGTTTATCCAGGACCCCTTCACTCTATGGCTACACCTTC. V and J are TRBV27 and TRBJ1-2; D unresolved. CDR3 length equals 16 residues. Germline CDR1 reads MNHEY; CDR2 reads SMNVEV (reference sequence). Deletions cut 0 bases from V and 4 bases from J, with 15 bases between.

The CDR3 is CASSGNDGRAWETQYF. CDR3 nucleotide sequence: TGTGCCAGCAGCGGAAATGACGGGAGGGCCTGGGAGACCCAGTACTTC. The V and J genes are TRBV9 and TRBJ2-5, with 8 bases matching TRBD2. J gave up 5 bases and V 3 bases, and 12 bases lay outside the gene matches. CDR1 SGDLS and CDR2 YYNGEE come from the germline V gene. CDR3 length: 16 residues.

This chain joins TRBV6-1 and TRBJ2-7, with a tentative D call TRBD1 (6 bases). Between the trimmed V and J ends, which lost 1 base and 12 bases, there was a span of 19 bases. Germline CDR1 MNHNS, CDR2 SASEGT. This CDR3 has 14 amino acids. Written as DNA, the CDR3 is TGTGCCAGCAGTGAAGTCACGGACACAGGGAGATGGTACTTC. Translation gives CASSEVTDTGRWYF.

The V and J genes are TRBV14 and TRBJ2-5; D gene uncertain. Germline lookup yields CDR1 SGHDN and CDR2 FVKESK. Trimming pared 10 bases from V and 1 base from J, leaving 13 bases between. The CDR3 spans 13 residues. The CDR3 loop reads CATQKNPQETQYF. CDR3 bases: TGTGCCACACAAAAAAACCCCCAAGAGACCCAGTACTTC.